This T cell receptor beta chain was identified in a study of blood T cell repertoires in COVID-19. Study details: Acute and convalescent COVID-19 specimens originated in the United States, Italy and Spain.

Germline loops: CDR1 LGHNA, CDR2 YNFKEQ. V lost 1 base and J lost 3, with 16 bases in between. The CDR3 is 16 amino acids. Original handling: Counts of nucleated cells, estimated from reference gene primer amplification, were obtained. Profiling relied on immunoSEQ multiplex PCR, and the TCRdb table lists in-frame clones only, not all of them. V and J calls plus clone size are reproduced from that table; the DNA served to infer D and trimming. The sample has 400,000 to 550,000 clones; 80% to 90% are singletons. The receptor's source is a woman aged 25 to 39 with acute or convalescent COVID-19. The rearrangement links TRBV4-2 to TRBJ2-7; the D gene is possibly TRBD1 (8 bases). Sequenced sample: peripheral blood. The CDR3 nucleotides read TGTGCCAGCAGCCAAGTGGGAGGGACAGGCAACTACGAGCAGTACTTC. This gives the protein CASSQVGGTGNYEQYF.